Shown below are 25 T cell receptor beta chains from a single sample sequenced in a study of T cell responses to AZD1222 COVID-19 vaccine. Method: immunoSEQ multiplex PCR; TCRdb's copy keeps in-frame clones and lacks some. This sample has some 120,000 clones; 90% to 95% occur once, and the top ten carry around 2.8%. The starting material was peripheral blood, obtained on day 0 of AZD1222 vaccination. Receptors originate from an adult in good health.

This rearrangement joins TRBV15 to TRBJ2-5; 8 nucleotides match TRBD2. Germline CDR1 and CDR2: LNHNV and YYDKDF (reference sequence). The CDR3 length is 13 residues. The V gene end was trimmed by 8 bases and the J gene end by 3 bases; junction bases not matched to a gene: 5. The CDR3 sequence is CATEGLGEETQYF. The CDR3 coding sequence is TGTGCCACCGAGGGACTAGGGGAAGAGACCCAGTACTTC.

The J gene is TRBJ1-1, the V gene TRBV27; D gene unclear. Germline V gene data show CDR1 as MNHEY and CDR2 as SMNVEV (reference sequence). CDR3 size: 15 residues. Trimming took 3 bases from V and 1 from J, leaving 12 bases between them. CDR3 in DNA: TGTGCCAGCAGTTTGGTTAGGCAGCAGAACACTGAAGCTTTCTTT. It is translated as CASSLVRQQNTEAFF.

This clone was observed a single time. Other DNA sequences in this specimen translate into the identical CDR3. The V call is TRBV29-1, the J call TRBJ2-1; TRBD2 might be the D (5 bases). The germline gives CDR1 SQVTM, CDR2 ANQGSEA. V was trimmed by 1 base and J by 0 bases, leaving 10 bases between them. The CDR3 length is 15 residues. The CDR3 DNA sequence: TGCAGCGTTGAAGGCGGGCCTAGCTCCTACAATGAGCAGTTCTTC. Translation: CSVEGGPSSYNEQFF.

The chain links TRBV4-3 to TRBJ1-3, with a weak D call TRBD1 (6 bases). Germline assignment: CDR1 LGHNA and CDR2 YSLEER. Trimming took off 1 base at V and 3 bases at J, with 13 bases between the two ends. CDR3 length: 16 amino acids. CDR3 DNA sequence: TGCGCCAGCAGCCAAGGCCGGACAGCTCTTGGAAACACCATATATTTT. Its protein is CASSQGRTALGNTIYF.

The gene calls are TRBV12-3 or TRBV12-4 and TRBJ1-2, with D possibly TRBD1 on 5 matching bases. The CDR3 has 13 amino acids. V lost 6 bases, J lost 4 bases, and 12 bases lay in between. CDR3 loop: CASSYTGSYGYTF. The CDR3 DNA sequence: TGTGCCAGCAGCTACACAGGAAGCTATGGCTACACCTTC.

The chain employs TRBV7-9 and TRBJ2-7; tentatively, D is TRBD2 (5 bases). V lost 2 bases and J 9 bases, leaving 11 bases between the germline ends. The CDR3 totals 12 residues. Germline V lookup: CDR1 SEHNR, CDR2 FQNEAQ (reference sequence). CDR3 amino acids: CASSLSSGLQYF. DNA for the CDR3: TGTGCCAGCAGCTTAAGTAGTGGACTGCAGTACTTC.

V is TRBV19 and J is TRBJ1-5, with D maybe TRBD1 (5 bases). CDR1 LNHDA and CDR2 SQIVND come from the germline V gene (reference sequence). The CDR3 sequence is 15 residues long. Trimming shortened V by 3 bases and J by 5 bases, and 14 bases separated the two germline ends. CDR3 sequence reads: CASSIIRLGDQPQHF. CDR3 nucleotides: TGTGCCAGTAGTATTATACGATTGGGGGATCAGCCCCAGCATTTT.

The chain recombines TRBV7-3 with TRBJ2-3, with D possibly being TRBD2 (6 bases). The CDR3 has 15 amino acids. Trimming took off 2 bases at V and 5 bases at J, with 14 bases between the two ends. Germline V gene data show CDR1 as SGHTA and CDR2 as FQGTGA. CDR3: CASSLGGRPGDTQYF. The CDR3 nucleotides read TGTGCCAGCAGCTTAGGTGGGAGGCCGGGAGATACGCAGTATTTT.

This clone was counted between two and nine times. The chain carries TRBV11-2 and TRBJ1-2, with D uncertain. From germline, CDR1 is SGHAT and CDR2 FQNNGV. V was pared by 5 bases and J by 4 bases, with 11 bases between. This CDR3 spans 13 amino acids. The CDR3 reads CASSPGVAYGYTF. The DNA of the CDR3 is TGTGCCAGCAGCCCCGGGGTGGCCTATGGCTACACCTTC.

The chain combines TRBV5-6 with TRBJ2-7, with D possibly TRBD2 on 5 matching bases. This CDR3 region has 13 residues. Germline assignment: CDR1 SGHDT and CDR2 YYEEEE. Trimming stripped 4 bases from V and 3 bases from J, with 11 bases between. CDR3: CASSRAADYEQYF. As DNA, the CDR3 is TGTGCCAGCAGCCGAGCGGCAGACTACGAGCAGTACTTC.

V usage is TRBV12-3 or TRBV12-4 and J usage is TRBJ1-2; 7 nucleotides match TRBD1. The CDR3 has 13 amino acids. V trimming: 6 bases; J trimming: 3 bases; junction bases outside the gene matches: 4. Here the CDR3 reads CASSKQGYYGYTF. The CDR3, as DNA: TGTGCCAGCAGCAAACAGGGGTACTATGGCTACACCTTC.

J is TRBJ2-2 and V is TRBV24-1; D gene ambiguous. The germline V gene encodes CDR1 KGHDR and CDR2 SFDVKD. CDR3 length: 15 amino acids. With 3 bases removed from V and 2 bases from J, the gap between germline ends came to 9 bases. The CDR3 sequence: CATSDVVRNTGELFF. As DNA, the CDR3 is TGTGCCACCAGTGATGTGGTCAGAAACACCGGGGAGCTGTTTTTT.

V is TRBV15 and J is TRBJ1-3; D ambiguous. The CDR3 is 13 residues long. The germline V and J ends were trimmed by 5 bases and 4 bases, with 9 bases remaining between them. From germline, CDR1 is LNHNV and CDR2 YYDKDF (reference sequence). CDR3 amino acids: CATSGKQGNTIYF. The CDR3 DNA sequence: TGTGCCACCAGCGGGAAGCAGGGAAACACCATATATTTT.

The chain has TRBV27 and TRBJ2-1, with TRBD2 identical over 14 bases. The V gene end was trimmed by 5 bases and the J gene end by 8 bases; junction bases not matched to a gene: 5. The CDR3 sequence is 15 residues long. Germline V CDR1 and CDR2: MNHEY, SMNVEV (reference sequence). The CDR3 protein is CASSPGTSGSDEQFF. The CDR3 coding sequence is TGTGCCAGCAGTCCCGGGACTAGCGGGAGCGATGAGCAGTTCTTC.

This chain joins TRBV4-2 and TRBJ2-1; no reliable D call. Germline values: CDR1 LGHNA, CDR2 YNFKEQ. This CDR3 is built from 14 residues. Trimming cost V 7 bases and J 7 bases, with 17 bases left between them. The CDR3 sequence is CASTPLGVDNEQFF. In nucleotides, the CDR3 is TGTGCCAGCACGCCCTTAGGCGTAGATAATGAGCAGTTCTTC.

The chain carries TRBV6-5 and TRBJ1-4; D not resolved. Germline CDR1 reads MNHEY; CDR2 reads SVGAGI. Deletions cut 4 bases from V and 0 bases from J, with 6 bases between. This CDR3 region has 14 residues. The DNA of the CDR3 is TGTGCCAGCAGTTCAGCCGCAACTAATGAAAAACTGTTTTTT. This codes for CASSSAATNEKLFF.

The genes are TRBV6-1 and TRBJ2-7; maybe TRBD2 (6 bases). V gave up 2 bases and J gave up 3 bases, with 17 bases separating them. The CDR3 totals 16 residues. Germline V gene lookup returns CDR1 MNHNS and CDR2 SASEGT. CDR3 DNA: TGTGCCAGCAGTGAATGGGGGGTTGGCCGCGACTACGAGCAGTACTTC. Protein: CASSEWGVGRDYEQYF.

J is TRBJ1-6 and V is TRBV6-5; D ambiguous. CDR1 is MNHEY and CDR2 is SVGAGI in the germline V gene. Trimming took 7 bases from V and 10 from J, leaving 14 bases between them. The CDR3 loop spans 13 amino acids. The CDR3 spells CASKVKGDSPLHF. In nucleotides, the CDR3 is TGTGCCAGCAAGGTTAAGGGAGACTCACCCCTCCACTTT.

The chain recombines TRBV19 with TRBJ1-5; D is undetermined. The length of the CDR3 is 15 residues. Germline CDR1 reads LNHDA; CDR2 reads SQIVND (reference sequence). The germline V and J ends were trimmed by 0 bases and 2 bases, with 8 bases remaining between them. CDR3 amino acids: CASSIEGGGNQPQHF. The CDR3 region has the DNA TGTGCCAGTAGTATAGAGGGAGGTGGCAATCAGCCCCAGCATTTT.

This chain's CDR3 is CASSPSRDRKSYEQYF. Here the CDR3 DNA reads TGTGCCAGCTCACCATCCCGGGACAGAAAAAGCTACGAGCAGTACTTC. This sequence joins TRBV18 and TRBJ2-7, with 7 bases aligning to TRBD1. Germline trimming cut 2 bases from V and 3 bases from J; bases unmatched to any gene: 10. This CDR3 has 16 amino acids. Germline V gene lookup returns CDR1 KGHSH and CDR2 LQKENI.

The CDR3 nucleotides read TGTGCCAGCAGCGCCACAAGCGGGAGCTCCTACAATGAGCAGTTCTTC. Translated, it gives CASSATSGSSYNEQFF. The chain links TRBV9 to TRBJ2-1; TRBD2 agrees at 8 bases. From germline, CDR1 is SGDLS and CDR2 YYNGEE. The CDR3 extends over 16 amino acids. V lost 3 bases, J lost 0 bases, and 5 bases stayed unmatched.

This chain joins TRBV5-1 and TRBJ2-2; possibly TRBD1 for D (5 bases). Per germline, CDR1 SGHRS and CDR2 YFSETQ. Trimming pared 4 bases from V and 4 bases from J, leaving 14 bases between. CDR3 length: 15 residues. CDR3 amino acids: CASSAVAGRTGELFF. In nucleotides, the CDR3 is TGCGCCAGCAGCGCCGTGGCAGGGCGCACCGGGGAGCTGTTTTTT.

The chain employs TRBV24-1 and TRBJ2-5; 7 bases map to TRBD1. The V gene end was trimmed by 12 bases and the J gene end by 0 bases; junction bases not matched to a gene: 12. This CDR3 has 15 amino acids. Per the germline V gene, CDR1 is KGHDR and CDR2 is SFDVKD. The CDR3 DNA reads as TGTGCCGCCCCTACAGGGGCCCCGTACCAAGAGACCCAGTACTTC. It specifies CAAPTGAPYQETQYF.

The chain uses TRBV4-2 and TRBJ2-5; the match to TRBD2 covers 9 bases. The V and J ends lost 0 bases and 1 base, in that order; junction bases with no gene match: 6. This CDR3 region has 17 residues. The germline gives CDR1 LGHNA, CDR2 YNFKEQ. The CDR3 region has the DNA TGTGCCAGCAGCCAAGATAGGCGGGAGGGAGTCCAAGAGACCCAGTACTTC. Translation gives CASSQDRREGVQETQYF.

The V gene is TRBV30, the J gene TRBJ2-7; TRBD1 agrees at 7 bases. This CDR3 spans 14 amino acids. V shed 7 bases, J shed 1 base, and the junction held 10 bases outside the gene matches. The germline gives CDR1 GTSNPN, CDR2 SVGIG (reference sequence). This CDR3 reads CAFKPGQRSYEQYF. For the CDR3, the DNA is TGTGCCTTTAAACCGGGACAGCGGTCCTACGAGCAGTACTTC. Using reference TRBV30 and TRBJ2-7 for the parts outside the CDR3, the full variable domain is SQTIHQWPATLVQPVGSPLSLECTVEGTSNPNLYWYRQAAGRGLQLLFYSVGIGQISSEVPQNLSASRPQDRQFILSSKKLLLSDSGFYLCAFKPGQRSYEQYFGPGTRLTVT.